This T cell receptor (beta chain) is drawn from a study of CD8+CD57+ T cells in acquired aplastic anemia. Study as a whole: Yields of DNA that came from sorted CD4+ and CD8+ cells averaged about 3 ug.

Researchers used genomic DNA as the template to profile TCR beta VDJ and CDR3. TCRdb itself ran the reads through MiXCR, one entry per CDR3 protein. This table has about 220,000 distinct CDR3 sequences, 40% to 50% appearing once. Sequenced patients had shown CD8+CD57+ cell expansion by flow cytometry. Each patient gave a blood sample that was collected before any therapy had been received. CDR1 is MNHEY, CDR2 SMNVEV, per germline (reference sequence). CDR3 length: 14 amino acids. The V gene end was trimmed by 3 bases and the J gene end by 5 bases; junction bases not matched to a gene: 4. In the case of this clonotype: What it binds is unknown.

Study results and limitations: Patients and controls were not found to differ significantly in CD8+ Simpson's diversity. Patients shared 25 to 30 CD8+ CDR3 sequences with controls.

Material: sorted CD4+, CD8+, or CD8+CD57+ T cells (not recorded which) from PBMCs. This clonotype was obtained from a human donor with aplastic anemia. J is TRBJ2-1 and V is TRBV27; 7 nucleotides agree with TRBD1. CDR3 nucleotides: TGTGCCAGCAGTTTTTGGACAGGAAACAATGAGCAGTTCTTC. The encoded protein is CASSFWTGNNEQFF.